These 19 T cell receptor beta chains came from one sample sequenced in a study of early T cells in non-severe SARS-CoV-2 infection. MiXCR was run by TCRdb on the 5' RACE reads, yielding one entry per CDR3 protein. The repertoire has about 69,000 distinct CDR3 sequences, over 9.5% of them found once; the top ten carry approximately 5%. The material was whole blood, obtained at baseline. All receptors derive from an adult who was a healthcare worker with PCR-confirmed SARS-CoV-2 infection or an uninfected control (not recorded which).

This clonotype was recorded many times. This sequence joins TRBV6-5 and TRBJ1-5, with D uncertain. CDR1 MNHEY and CDR2 SVGAGI come from the germline V gene. CDR3 length: 14 amino acids. V shed 6 bases and J shed 2 bases, with 11 bases lying between them. The CDR3 is CASSRTVGNQPQHF. In DNA form, the CDR3 reads TGTGCCAGCAGCAGAACGGTCGGCAATCAGCCCCAGCATTTT.

This clonotype was seen many times. The V gene is TRBV12-3 or TRBV12-4, the J gene TRBJ2-1, with a tentative D call TRBD2 (6 bases). The germline V and J ends were trimmed by 4 bases and 8 bases, with 12 bases remaining between them. The CDR3 sequence is 13 residues long. CDR3 loop: CASSWDSEYEQFF. The CDR3 nucleotides read TGTGCCAGCAGTTGGGACTCCGAGTATGAGCAGTTCTTC.

There are many counts of this clonotype. The chain links TRBV11-2 to TRBJ1-6, with a possible D match to TRBD1 (6 bases). This CDR3 has 15 amino acids. CDR1 and CDR2 (germline): SGHAT, FQNNGV. Deletions cut 3 bases from V and 13 bases from J, with 19 bases between. In nucleotides, the CDR3 is TGTGCCAGCAGCTTGGAGACAGGTCATTCTCCTCCCCTCCACTTT. The encoded protein is CASSLETGHSPPLHF.

V gene TRBV19 combines with J gene TRBJ2-5; D is undetermined. V lost 3 bases to trimming and J lost 4 bases, with 9 bases between them. The CDR3 loop spans 13 amino acids. The germline CDR1 and CDR2 sequences are LNHDA and SQIVND (reference sequence). In nucleotides, the CDR3 is TGTGCCAGTAGTATGATTTGGGGAGAGACCCAGTACTTC. Amino acid sequence: CASSMIWGETQYF.

This clonotype was observed at least ten times. The J gene is TRBJ2-1, the V gene TRBV10-3; TRBD2 aligns across 11 bases. Germline V CDR1 and CDR2: ENHRY, SYGVKD. The CDR3 sequence is 13 residues long. V shed 10 bases and J 8 bases; nucleotides not matched to a gene: 7. The CDR3: CATLAGGRDEQFF. CDR3 coding DNA: TGTGCCACCTTAGCGGGAGGGCGAGATGAGCAGTTCTTC.

This clonotype was seen a few times. V usage is TRBV2 and J usage is TRBJ2-7; D may match TRBD1 or TRBD2 (5 bases each). The CDR3 consists of 13 residues. Per germline, CDR1 SNHLY and CDR2 FYNNEI. The V end was cut by 7 bases, the J end by 6 bases, with 16 bases between. The CDR3 loop is CASTRGQTTEQYF. In DNA form, the CDR3 reads TGTGCCAGCACCCGGGGCCAAACTACCGAGCAGTACTTC.

The sample holds many counts of this clonotype. The gene calls are TRBV27 and TRBJ2-1; D gene uncertain. The germline gives CDR1 MNHEY, CDR2 SMNVEV (reference sequence). With 1 base removed from V and 4 bases from J, the gap between germline ends came to 5 bases. The CDR3 loop spans 13 amino acids. The CDR3 sequence: CASSLWGYNEQFF. The CDR3 DNA reads as TGTGCCAGCAGTTTATGGGGTTACAATGAGCAGTTCTTC.

V usage is TRBV25-1 and J usage is TRBJ2-7, with D perhaps assigned TRBD1 or TRBD2 (5 bases each). The CDR3 runs to 14 residues. CDR1 is MGHDK and CDR2 is SYGVNS in the germline V gene. CDR3: CAISRGRPRYEQYF. Here the CDR3 DNA reads TGTGCGATTAGCCGGGGCAGACCAAGATACGAGCAGTACTTC.

This clonotype was seen many times. The rearrangement joins TRBV20-1 to TRBJ1-2, with D tentatively TRBD1 (5 bases). CDR1 DFQATT and CDR2 SNEGSKA come from the germline V gene (reference sequence). Trimming cost V 5 bases and J 4 bases, with 11 bases left between them. The CDR3 contains 12 residues. The CDR3 nucleotides are TGCAGTGCTGCCGACGGGACCTATGGCTACACCTTC. Translation gives CSAADGTYGYTF.

The sample holds many counts of this clonotype. The chain is built from TRBV11-2 and TRBJ2-3, with TRBD2 matching over 10 bases. The V segment lost 1 base and the J segment 6 bases; nucleotides outside the gene matches: 7. The CDR3 totals 16 residues. Germline loops: CDR1 SGHAT, CDR2 FQNNGV. The CDR3 DNA sequence: TGTGCCAGCAGCTTAGTTAGCGGGGGGCCCAGGGATACGCAGTATTTT. It specifies CASSLVSGGPRDTQYF. Looking up the rest from reference TRBV11-2 and TRBJ2-3 gives the full variable domain: EAGVAQSPRYKIIEKRQSVAFWCNPISGHATLYWYQQILGQGPKLLIQFQNNGVVDDSQLPKDRFSAERLKGVDSTLKIQPAKLEDSAVYLCASSLVSGGPRDTQYFGPGTRLTVL.

In its sample, this clonotype was seen many times. The chain links TRBV11-2 to TRBJ2-7; D perhaps matches TRBD1 (6 bases). The CDR3 is 13 amino acids. The V gene lost 0 bases and the J gene lost 6 bases, with 9 bases spanning the gap. Germline V gene lookup returns CDR1 SGHAT and CDR2 FQNNGV. CDR3 protein: CASSLEGAGEQYF. In DNA, the CDR3 is TGTGCCAGCAGCTTAGAGGGGGCGGGCGAGCAGTACTTC.

The V call is TRBV5-1, the J call TRBJ2-5; 14 bases fit TRBD2. V trimming: 4 bases; J trimming: 4 bases; junction bases outside the gene matches: 6. This CDR3 has 16 amino acids. CDR1 and CDR2 (germline): SGHRS, YFSETQ. The CDR3 spells CASSVTGTSGGETQYF. DNA for the CDR3: TGCGCCAGCAGCGTTACCGGGACTAGCGGGGGAGAGACCCAGTACTTC.

In this sample, this clonotype turned up a few times. The chain links TRBV3-1 to TRBJ2-5; TRBD2 is a possible D gene (5 bases). Trimming stripped 2 bases from V and 5 bases from J, with 9 bases between. This CDR3 is built from 13 residues. Germline V lookup: CDR1 LGHDT, CDR2 YNNKEL (reference sequence). The CDR3 nucleotides read TGTGCCAGCAGCCAACGGGGTTCCGAGACCCAGTACTTC. Translating it yields CASSQRGSETQYF.

This clonotype was detected only a few times. The chain links TRBV7-2 to TRBJ2-1, with a weak D call TRBD2 (5 bases). The CDR3 extends over 21 amino acids. CDR1 and CDR2 from the germline V gene are SGHTA and FQGNSA. V was clipped by 4 bases and J by 8 bases, with 36 bases between them. This CDR3 is CASSSRAGGSFRQPNPDEQFF. The CDR3 DNA reads as TGTGCCAGCAGCTCCCGGGCGGGCGGAAGTTTCCGGCAGCCGAACCCTGATGAGCAGTTCTTC.

V and J are TRBV29-1 and TRBJ2-5, with TRBD1 as a possible D gene (5 bases). The length of the CDR3 is 14 residues. Between the trimmed V and J ends, which lost 3 bases and 2 bases, there was a span of 13 bases. From germline, CDR1 is SQVTM and CDR2 ANQGSEA. In nucleotides, the CDR3 is TGCAGCGTTGATCTGGGGCCCTTACAAGAGACCCAGTACTTC. It specifies CSVDLGPLQETQYF.

This clonotype was found many times. The rearrangement joins TRBV5-1 to TRBJ2-7, with D perhaps TRBD1 or TRBD2 (5 bases each). The germline V and J ends were trimmed by 4 bases and 5 bases, with 19 bases remaining between them. The CDR3 covers 15 residues. Germline lookup yields CDR1 SGHRS and CDR2 YFSETQ. The DNA of the CDR3 is TGCGCCAGCAGCGGACTCCAGGGTGAGGCCCACGAGCAGTACTTC. It encodes CASSGLQGEAHEQYF. Using reference TRBV5-1 and TRBJ2-7 for the parts outside the CDR3, the full variable domain is KAGVTQTPRYLIKTRGQQVTLSCSPISGHRSVSWYQQTPGQGLQFLFEYFSETQRNKGNFPGRFSGRQFSNSRSEMNVSTLELGDSALYLCASSGLQGEAHEQYFGPGTRLTVT.

This chain links TRBV6-5 with TRBJ2-5; possibly TRBD2 for D (5 bases). Germline CDR1 reads MNHEY; CDR2 reads SVGAGI. The V end lost 4 bases, the J end lost 1 base, and 13 bases lay between the germline ends. The CDR3 consists of 15 residues. The CDR3 DNA sequence: TGTGCCAGCAGTTCCATTAGCGCCGCCCAAGAGACCCAGTACTTC. Translated, it gives CASSSISAAQETQYF.

The sample holds a few counts of this clonotype. This chain links TRBV5-1 with TRBJ2-7, with D perhaps matching TRBD1 (5 bases). The CDR3 is 14 residues long. V shed 0 bases and J shed 5 bases, with 12 bases lying between them. Germline values: CDR1 SGHRS, CDR2 YFSETQ. Here the CDR3 DNA reads TGCGCCAGCAGCTTGGGGGCAGGGAACAACGAGCAGTACTTC. Its protein is CASSLGAGNNEQYF.

The chain has TRBV7-6 and TRBJ2-7, with 7 nucleotides matching TRBD1. CDR1 and CDR2 from the germline V gene are SGHVS and FNYEAQ. Trimming removed 6 bases from V and 2 bases from J; junction bases left unmatched: 10. The CDR3 totals 15 residues. The CDR3 DNA follows: TGTGCCAGCAGTACACAGGGGAGTTTGGCCTACGAGCAGTACTTC. Translation gives CASSTQGSLAYEQYF.